This record looks at one TCR beta chain sequence and its context. The junction shows a germline mismatch at one end, possibly a read error. This entry is derived from a study of blood T cell repertoires in COVID-19. Whole-study context: Spain, Italy and the United States supplied samples that represented acute and convalescent COVID-19. The analysed material was cDNA or gDNA that came from T cells, B-cell-depleted T cells, or PBMCs.

CDR3 size: 13 residues. Germline V gene sequence: CDR1 PRHDT, CDR2 FYEKMQ (reference sequence). Source study methods: Estimation of nucleated cell counts was performed using reference gene primer amplification. This table comes from immunoSEQ multiplex PCR, and its TCRdb copy is limited to in-frame clones, with some not included. V and J calls and clone size are copied from that table; D and trimming were computed from the DNA. The sample holds under 200,000 clones, approximately 83% seen once. Material for sequencing was peripheral blood. The chain recombines TRBV13 with TRBJ1-5; D remains ambiguous. The receptor's source is an older woman with acute or convalescent COVID-19. CDR3 nucleotide sequence: TGTGCCGGCAGCTTAGGCGGCAATCAGCCCCAGCATTTT. Translation gives CAGSLGGNQPQHF.